The subject of this entry is one T cell receptor (beta chain). Its antigen remains unknown. Trimming left V 0 bases short and J 5 bases short, with 11 bases between. CDR3 size: 14 residues. Germline V gives CDR1 LGHNA, CDR2 YSLEER. Measured with immunoSEQ multiplex PCR; TCRdb has only the in-frame clones, and not every one. The sample lists more than 35,000 clones; approximately 83% were seen once. Documented time point: week 5, during vaccination. The content of each vaccine dose was 300 ug of mutant IDH1 20-mer peptide, and topical imiquimod accompanied it. The sample belongs to a study of a mutant IDH1 vaccine in newly diagnosed glioma. Study in general: Each patient was administered eight vaccinations, scheduled in weeks 1, 3, 5, 7, 11, 15, 19 and 23. First vaccine doses came 4-6 weeks after radiotherapy alone, or with temozolomide cycles.

The sample was PBMCs, taken from a glioma patient whose treatment included an IDH1 peptide vaccine. This chain joins TRBV4-3 and TRBJ2-7, with D uncertain. The origin of this receptor is a man aged 40-55 years with glioma. The CDR3 nucleotides are TGCGCCAGCAGCCAAGACAGAAATTTGGACGAGCAGTACTTC. As protein: CASSQDRNLDEQYF.